What follows is one T cell receptor beta chain and its context. Its antigen is undetermined. This sample's RNA came from whole unsorted tissue. This sample was included in a study of tumor and adjacent non-tumor tissue in lung cancer. Study background: Samples averaged around 3.9 million productive TCRbeta reads each.

A modified ARM-PCR protocol with three rounds of nested PCR amplified TCRbeta. TCRdb itself ran the multiplex PCR reads through MiXCR, one entry per CDR3 protein. The sample has 75,000 to 100,000 distinct CDR3 sequences, 65% to 75% seen once. Broader study findings: Significantly higher TCR diversity was found in tumor than normal lung.

The V and J ends lost 2 bases and 1 base respectively, with 8 bases between them. The CDR3 covers 14 residues. The sequenced sample was lung tumor tissue. This clonotype originated in a man in his sixties with non-small cell lung cancer. The J gene is TRBJ2-5, the V gene TRBV12-3 or TRBV12-4; the D gene is possibly TRBD1 (5 bases). This chain's CDR3 is CASSLQGTQETQYF. CDR3 in DNA: TGTGCCAGCAGTTTACAGGGCACCCAAGAGACCCAGTACTTC.